This is a list of T cell receptor beta chains from one sample in a study of OX40 agonist ivuxolimab in advanced cancers. The repertoire was sequenced with immunoSEQ multiplex PCR; TCRdb's copy has only in-frame clones and lacks some. Among 70,000 or so clones listed, 84% were seen once. This specimen was CD4+ or CD8+ T cells sorted from blood, taken in a trial of the OX40 agonist ivuxolimab. The receptors originated from an adult with an advanced solid tumor such as melanoma, head and neck, liver or kidney cancer. CDR3s include the opening cysteine and the closing phenylalanine or tryptophan.

v_call	cdr3_length	j_call	cdr3_aa
TRBV30	12	TRBJ2-5	CAWSVIWETQYF
TRBV11-3	14	TRBJ1-1	CASSPGRSNTEAFF
TRBV10-3	15	TRBJ2-2	CAISVGGRVDGELFF
TRBV6-1	15	TRBJ1-2	CASSATGQGDYGYTF
TRBV27	16	TRBJ2-1	CASSLSKREGGHEQFF
TRBV28	11	TRBJ1-2	CASTDRTGYTF
TRBV4-2	15	TRBJ1-1	CASSQGGSLNTEAFF
TRBV29-1	14	TRBJ2-1	CSVDRQVINNEQFF
TRBV5-1	12	TRBJ2-1	CASSPDKDEQFF
TRBV11-2	17	TRBJ2-4	CASSLISQTLTKNIQYF
TRBV19	13	TRBJ1-2	CASSKKGAYGYTF
TRBV6-6	15	TRBJ2-7	CASSSVITGAYEQYF
TRBV7-3	15	TRBJ1-5	CASSLGPGVEQPQHF
TRBV6-6	15	TRBJ2-5	CASSLGTYGGETQYF
TRBV7-2	13	TRBJ1-1	CASSSLRNTEAFF
TRBV5-1	17	TRBJ2-4	CASSLALLAGAENIQYF
TRBV5-4	15	TRBJ1-4	CASSERTGPNEKLFF
TRBV14	20	TRBJ2-1	CASSQALGLAGASSYNEQFF
TRBV6-6	16	TRBJ1-4	CATNDRAQATNEKLFF
TRBV4-2	18	TRBJ2-6	CASSQEIPGGAGANVLTF
TRBV2	13	TRBJ1-1	CASSAQPNTEAFF
TRBV30	13	TRBJ1-5	CAWGGREHQPQHF
TRBV2	14	TRBJ2-5	CASSATEFQETQYF
TRBV28	15	TRBJ1-1	CASSLSPRRNTEAFF
TRBV29-1	13	TRBJ1-1	CSVFGQGNTEAFF
TRBV5-1	16	TRBJ2-4	CASSSSQGLDKNIQYF
TRBV30	13	TRBJ1-4	CAWNRGTNEKLFF
TRBV27	15	TRBJ1-2	CASTSLGEANYGYTF
TRBV30	13	TRBJ1-2	CAWSVEANYGYTF
TRBV6-5	13	TRBJ2-7	CASSLSVSYEQYF
TRBV14	23	TRBJ1-2	CASSQEITGDSSEAGRANYGYTF
TRBV7-9	12	TRBJ1-1	CASSWDHTEAFF
TRBV7-2	17	TRBJ1-5	CASSPHSTALVNQPQHF
TRBV7-8	14	TRBJ1-4	CASSLTGIGEKLFF
TRBV28	14	TRBJ1-5	CASRNSGEGQPQHF
TRBV10-2	14	TRBJ1-1	CASSQTTGNTEAFF
TRBV9	15	TRBJ1-3	CASSARQGGFGTIYF
TRBV18	16	TRBJ2-2	CASSPGKSSNTGELFF
TRBV5-1	16	TRBJ2-5	CASSLELAGGEETQYF
TRBV11-2	14	TRBJ1-4	CASSRTGEDEKLFF
TRBV7-8	15	TRBJ2-3	CASSLIHSFADTQYF
TRBV4-1	20	TRBJ2-2	CASSRVPGLAGGVQPGELFF
TRBV23-1	16	TRBJ2-3	CASTVTPRDRADTQYF
TRBV7-3	11	TRBJ2-7	CASSSGGEQYF
TRBV5-1	15	TRBJ2-1	CASSLRLAGVVEQFF
TRBV2	14	TRBJ2-5	CASSRRANEGAQYF
TRBV9	15	TRBJ1-5	CASSVAEGGGQPQHF
TRBV20-1	11	TRBJ1-2	CSIGREGGYTF
TRBV7-2	12	TRBJ2-1	CASSPTSRKQFF
TRBV5-1	17	TRBJ2-3	CASSLAFSPTFTDTQYF
TRBV19	15	TRBJ2-3	CASSIGTSVTDTQYF
TRBV28	15	TRBJ1-1	CASNPIEGWGTEAFF